The source of this T cell receptor beta chain is a study of blood T cell repertoires in COVID-19. Study information: Sites across the United States, Italy and Spain contributed samples from acute and convalescent COVID-19. Nucleic acid was either cDNA or gDNA, and it came from T cells, B-cell-depleted T cells, or PBMCs.

As originally analysed: Nucleated cell counts were estimated from reference gene primer amplification. Assay: immunoSEQ multiplex PCR; the TCRdb copy retains only in-frame clones and omits some. The V and J calls and clone size are taken from that table; D and trimming were inferred from the DNA. The sample includes 200,000 or so clones, 70% to 90% of them seen just once. The germline V gene encodes CDR1 LGHDT and CDR2 YNNKEL (reference sequence). This CDR3 comprises 13 residues. Trimming left V 4 bases short and J 3 bases short, with 9 bases between. Seattle enrolled patients during active infection and tracked them longitudinally.

The chain combines TRBV3-1 (or the pseudogene TRBV3-2) with TRBJ1-1; D uncertain. The sequence was collected from a man aged 25 to 40 with COVID-19, enrolled during active disease. The specimen was peripheral blood. The CDR3 here is CASSLLEDTEAFF. In nucleotides, the CDR3 is TGTGCCAGCAGCCTTTTAGAGGACACTGAAGCTTTCTTT.